The clone carrying this T cell receptor (beta chain) has only a few counts. Its cognate antigen is unknown. The CDR3 consists of 14 residues. CDR1 and CDR2 (germline): MGHRA, YSYEKL. Trimming removed 3 bases from V and 3 bases from J, with 11 bases in between. These data belong to a study of radiotherapy plus CTLA-4 blockade in lung cancer. At the level of the study: Objective responses occurred in roughly 20% of patients; around 31% had disease control.

Using immunoSEQ multiplex PCR, the repertoire was profiled, and TCRdb retains in-frame clones only, with some absent. The sample holds 60,000 to 75,000 clones, 76% seen once. The study gave focal radiation plus ipilimumab CTLA-4 blockade to patients with chemo-refractory metastatic non-small-cell lung cancer. General study points: Researchers report tumor-derived TCR clones expanding in blood after radiotherapy plus ipilimumab.

The receptor was isolated from a human donor with non-small cell lung cancer whose response to radiotherapy plus ipilimumab could not be evaluated. Some clones in this sample may be carry-over from other donors' samples. The chain recombines TRBV4-1 with TRBJ1-1, with TRBD1 as a possible D gene (5 bases). The source was peripheral blood, collected from a patient treated with radiotherapy plus ipilimumab. The CDR3 sequence: CASSQTALDTEAFF. CDR3 DNA: TGCGCCAGCAGCCAGACAGCTCTGGACACTGAAGCTTTCTTT.